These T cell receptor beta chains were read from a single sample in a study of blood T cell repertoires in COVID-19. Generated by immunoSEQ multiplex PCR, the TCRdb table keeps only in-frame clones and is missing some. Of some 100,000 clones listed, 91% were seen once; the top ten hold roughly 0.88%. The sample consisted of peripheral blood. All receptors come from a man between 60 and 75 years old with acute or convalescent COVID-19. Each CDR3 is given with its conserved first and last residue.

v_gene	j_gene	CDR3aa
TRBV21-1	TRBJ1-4	CASRKVGGKLFF
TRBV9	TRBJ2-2	CASNRIDTGELFF
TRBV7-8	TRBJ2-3	CASSLVGRGLAGTDTQYF
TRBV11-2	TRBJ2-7	CASSYRQGWGEQYF
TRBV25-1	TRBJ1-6	CASTGGSNSPLHF
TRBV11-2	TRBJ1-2	CASSIDRARDYGYTF
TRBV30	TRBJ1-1	CAGQTGEVQMNTEAFF
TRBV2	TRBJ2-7	CASSRRAGGREQYF
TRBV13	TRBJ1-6	CASSLTGTSNSPLHF
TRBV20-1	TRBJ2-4	CSAFTKNIQYF
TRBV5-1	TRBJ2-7	CASSRGGGLSYEQYF
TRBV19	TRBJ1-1	CASSIGTGRSMNTEAFF
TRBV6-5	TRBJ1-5	CASSIQGNQPQHF
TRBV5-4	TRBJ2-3	CASSSGIRTDTQYF
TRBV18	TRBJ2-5	CASSSSGPRQYF
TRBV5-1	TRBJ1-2	CASSRDRADGYTF
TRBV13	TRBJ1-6	CASSSNNSPLHF
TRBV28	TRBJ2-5	CASSFGQGAQAQYF
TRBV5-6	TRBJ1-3	CASSLRGGNTIYF
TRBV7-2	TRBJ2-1	CASSLVPGQGPGFF
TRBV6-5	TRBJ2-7	CASSYLDEQYF
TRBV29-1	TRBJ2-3	CSVEDSRGGADTQYF
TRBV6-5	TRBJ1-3	CASSNRGAGNTIYF
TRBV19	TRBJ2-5	CASSIRSYQETQYF
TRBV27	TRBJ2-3	CASSLFRGGTDTQYF
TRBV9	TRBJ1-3	CASSLAVSGNTIYF
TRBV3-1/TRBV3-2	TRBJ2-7	CASSQGRAFSYEQYF
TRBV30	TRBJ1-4	CAWSPVPRGEKLFF
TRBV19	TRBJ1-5	CASSMSNLGNQPQHF
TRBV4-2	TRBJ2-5	CASSQAYNQETQYF
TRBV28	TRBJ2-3	CASSFLGLLGLAGGRSTDTQYF
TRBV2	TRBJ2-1	CASSETNYNEQFF
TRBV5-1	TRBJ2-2	CASSLRPGTGELFF
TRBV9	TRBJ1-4	CASSVGPGGDEKLFF
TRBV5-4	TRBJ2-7	CASSILAGGTEQYF
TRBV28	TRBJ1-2	CASSSRQGGGYTF
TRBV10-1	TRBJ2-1	CASSGGMGGRNEQFF
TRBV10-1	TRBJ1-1	CASTPTGITEAFF
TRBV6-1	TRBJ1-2	CASSERGANGYTF
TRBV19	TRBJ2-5	CASLTGTSGRGETQYF
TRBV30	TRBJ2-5	CALGQGGGGTQYF
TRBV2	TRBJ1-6	CASIRDTYNSPLHF
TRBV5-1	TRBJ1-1	CASSLAVTATEAFF
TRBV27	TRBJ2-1	CASSSETSGLSYNEQFF
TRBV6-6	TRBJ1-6	CASSFGQGNSPLHF
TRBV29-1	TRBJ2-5	CSVEGLAARETQYF
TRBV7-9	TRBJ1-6	CASSRTGVNSPLHF
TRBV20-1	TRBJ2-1	CSASSAGLSSNEQFF
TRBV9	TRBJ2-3	CASSALSGTLTRDTQYF
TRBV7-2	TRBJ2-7	CASSPGLAAYEQYF
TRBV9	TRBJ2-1	CASGPGAGVMNEQFF
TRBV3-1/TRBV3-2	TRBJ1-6	CASSQGRSNSPLHF
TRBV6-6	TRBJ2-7	CASSPGQGFIEQYF
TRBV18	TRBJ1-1	CASSPEYYTEAFF
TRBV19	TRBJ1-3	CASSGYRDRLSGNTIYF
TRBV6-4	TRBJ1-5	CASSRGGGRLESEGNQPQHF
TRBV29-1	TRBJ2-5	CSVRRETQYF